Listed here are 8 T cell receptor beta chains from one sample, sequenced in a study of T cell repertoires in cytomegalovirus infection. TCRdb itself ran the reads through MiXCR, one entry per CDR3 protein. The sample includes 900,000 to 950,000 distinct CDR3 sequences, 31% of them seen just once. The antigens of these receptors remain unknown. The source material was cultured CD8+ T cells from PBMCs, sampled from culture after CMV antigen stimulation. The receptor source for this set is a human donor in good health (CMV status not recorded). Some clones in this sample may be carry-over from other donors' samples.

V usage is TRBV6-8 and J usage is TRBJ1-5, with 7 nucleotides matching TRBD1. There are 15 residues in the CDR3. J gave up 1 base and V 6 bases, and 6 bases lay outside the gene matches. CDR1 MNHGY and CDR2 SAAAGT come from the germline V gene. The CDR3, as DNA: TGTGCCAGCAGCTATACAGGGGAAAGCAATCAGCCCCAGCATTTT. This sequence encodes CASSYTGESNQPQHF.

The gene calls are TRBV12-3 or TRBV12-4 and TRBJ2-7; 7 nucleotides line up with TRBD1. There are 15 residues in the CDR3. Germline trimming cut 2 bases from V and 0 bases from J; bases unmatched to any gene: 4. The CDR3 here is CASSLRQGVSYEQYV. In DNA, the CDR3 is TGTGCCAGCAGTTTACGACAGGGAGTCTCCTACGAGCAGTACGTC.

This clonotype was seen ten or more times. The gene calls are TRBV7-2 and TRBJ2-3; D might be TRBD2 (7 bases). The CDR3 loop spans 15 amino acids. V was shortened by 1 base and J by 4 bases, with 12 bases between the two germline ends. The germline V gene has CDR1 SGHTA and CDR2 FQGNSA. CDR3 protein: CASSLVGGLSDTQYF. The CDR3 DNA sequence: TGTGCCAGCAGCTTAGTCGGGGGGCTCTCAGATACGCAGTATTTT.

At least ten counts were recorded for this clonotype. The chain is built from TRBV6-6 and TRBJ2-3, with D possibly being TRBD1 (6 bases). CDR1 and CDR2 from the germline V gene are MNHNY and SVGAGI (reference sequence). Trimming shortened V by 5 bases and J by 2 bases, and 8 bases separated the two germline ends. The CDR3 extends over 13 amino acids. The chain's CDR3 is CASSRTVTDTQYF. For the CDR3, the DNA is TGTGCCAGCAGTCGGACAGTCACAGATACGCAGTATTTT.

The chain has TRBV4-3 and TRBJ1-1, with no clear D. The length of the CDR3 is 15 residues. Trimming stripped 0 bases from V and 4 bases from J, with 12 bases between. Germline CDR1 and CDR2: LGHNA and YSLEER. CDR3 residues: CASSQELDLFTEAFF. The CDR3 DNA is TGCGCCAGCAGCCAAGAACTTGATCTCTTCACTGAAGCTTTCTTT.

This clonotype was detected only a few times. The chain combines TRBV28 with TRBJ2-7; D gene ambiguous. There are 13 residues in the CDR3. Trimming took 5 bases from V and 3 from J, leaving 11 bases between them. The germline V gene encodes CDR1 MDHEN and CDR2 SYDVKM. This CDR3 reads CASSPGADYEQYV. Here the CDR3 DNA reads TGTGCCAGCAGTCCCGGCGCGGACTACGAGCAGTACGTC.

CDR3 amino acids: CASSLRTGEDTQYF. The CDR3 DNA follows: TGTGCCAGCAGCTTAAGGACAGGGGAAGATACGCAGTATTTT. The genes are TRBV7-6 and TRBJ2-3, with TRBD1 identical over 9 bases. With V trimmed by 2 bases and J by 5 bases, 2 bases remained unmatched. The CDR3 sequence is 14 residues long. From germline, CDR1 is SGHVS and CDR2 FNYEAQ. Combining the CDR3 with reference TRBV7-6 and TRBJ2-3 gives the whole variable domain GAGVSQSPRYKVTKRGQDVALRCDPISGHVSLYWYRQALGQGPEFLTYFNYEAQQDKSGLPNDRFSAERPEGSISTLTIQRTEQRDSAMYRCASSLRTGEDTQYFGPGTRLTVL.

This clonotype was counted ten times or more. The chain employs TRBV7-2 and TRBJ1-5; D remains unclear. V was pared by 2 bases and J by 7 bases, with 18 bases between. This CDR3 spans 16 amino acids. Germline CDR1 reads SGHTA; CDR2 reads FQGNSA. CDR3 in DNA: TGTGCCAGCAGCTTAAGCAGCCCAACCCGCCGGCAGCCCCAGCATTTT. This sequence encodes CASSLSSPTRRQPQHF.